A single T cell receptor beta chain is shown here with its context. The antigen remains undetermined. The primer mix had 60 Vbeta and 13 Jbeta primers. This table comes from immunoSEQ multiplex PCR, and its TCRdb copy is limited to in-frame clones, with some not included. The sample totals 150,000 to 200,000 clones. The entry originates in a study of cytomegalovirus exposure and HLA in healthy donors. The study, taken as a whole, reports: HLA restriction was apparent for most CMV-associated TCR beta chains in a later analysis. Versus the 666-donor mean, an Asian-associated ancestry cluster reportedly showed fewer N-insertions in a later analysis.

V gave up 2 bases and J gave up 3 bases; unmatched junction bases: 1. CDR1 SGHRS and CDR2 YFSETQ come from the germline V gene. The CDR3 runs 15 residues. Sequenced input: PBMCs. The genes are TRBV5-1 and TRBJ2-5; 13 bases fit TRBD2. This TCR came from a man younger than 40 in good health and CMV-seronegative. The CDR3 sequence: CASSFGLAGEETQYF. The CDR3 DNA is TGCGCCAGCAGCTTCGGACTAGCGGGAGAAGAGACCCAGTACTTC.